These 26 T cell receptor beta chains share one sample of origin, sequenced in a study of T cells after somatic rescue of genetic block. The assay was immunoSEQ multiplex PCR, and TCRdb's table has in-frame clones only and misses some. The sample includes roughly 15,000 clones, roughly 72% seen only once; the top ten take around 21%. Specimen: peripheral blood mononuclear cells (PBMCs). The receptors were gathered from a boy between 10 and 17 years old.

This chain connects TRBV5-1 to TRBJ2-7, with TRBD1 identical over 7 bases. Germline V gives CDR1 SGHRS, CDR2 YFSETQ. V lost 4 bases to trimming and J lost 2 bases; unmatched junction nucleotides: 15. The CDR3 is made up of 17 amino acids. Here the CDR3 reads CASSRIYPEDRPYEQYF. DNA of the CDR3: TGCGCCAGCAGCCGAATTTACCCCGAGGACAGGCCCTACGAGCAGTACTTC.

The J gene is TRBJ2-7, the V gene TRBV27; 8 bases fit TRBD1. Trimming at V came to 8 bases and at J to 0 bases, leaving 6 bases not matched to a gene. Per germline, CDR1 MNHEY and CDR2 SMNVEV (reference sequence). This CDR3 region has 14 residues. The CDR3 here is CASSRTGLSYEQYF. The CDR3 nucleotides are TGTGCCAGCTCCCGGACAGGGCTCTCCTACGAGCAGTACTTC.

The chain is built from TRBV10-3 and TRBJ1-2; D might be TRBD1 (6 bases). Germline V lookup: CDR1 ENHRY, CDR2 SYGVKD. The V end was cut by 6 bases, the J end by 2 bases, with 7 bases between. The length of the CDR3 is 12 residues. CDR3 loop: CAISGQNYGYTF. CDR3 nucleotides: TGTGCCATCAGCGGACAGAACTATGGCTACACCTTC.

The CDR3: CASSLGSLQGIEQFF. As DNA, the CDR3 is TGTGCCAGCAGCTTAGGTTCCCTACAGGGAATAGAGCAGTTCTTC. This chain uses TRBV11-2 with TRBJ2-1, with a tentative D call TRBD1 (6 bases). The CDR3 extends over 15 amino acids. V lost 1 base to trimming and J lost 10 bases, with 17 bases between them. Germline lookup yields CDR1 SGHAT and CDR2 FQNNGV.

This clone was seen a single time. This chain joins TRBV10-3 and TRBJ1-1, with TRBD1 matching 8 bases. Germline V gene lookup returns CDR1 ENHRY and CDR2 SYGVKD. There are 16 residues in the CDR3. Trimming removed 0 bases from V and 3 bases from J; junction bases left unmatched: 6. The CDR3, as DNA: TGTGCCATCAGTGAGTCAGCAGGGGGCGCGTACACTGAAGCTTTCTTT. Amino acid sequence: CAISESAGGAYTEAFF.

V gene TRBV6-1 combines with J gene TRBJ1-2, with 7 bases identical to TRBD1. The J segment lost 2 bases and the V segment lost 3 bases, leaving 12 bases of the junction unmatched. CDR3 length: 17 residues. CDR1 is MNHNS and CDR2 is SASEGT in the germline V gene. Here the CDR3 reads CASSDSRGGPGNYGYTF. The CDR3 nucleotides read TGTGCCAGCAGTGATTCCAGGGGGGGGCCAGGCAACTATGGCTACACCTTC.

This chain uses TRBV21-1 with TRBJ1-1; the D call in the table, TRBD1, was not verified against the DNA. TRBV21-1 is assigned pseudogene status. The CDR3 covers 16 residues. Here the CDR3 DNA reads TGTGCCAGCAGCAAAGCGGGGACAGAGCCTTCCACTGAAGCTTTCTTT. Translation: CASSKAGTEPSTEAFF.

V and J are TRBV25-1 and TRBJ2-4; D may be TRBD1 (5 bases). The CDR3 spans 13 residues. Germline lookup yields CDR1 MGHDK and CDR2 SYGVNS. V shed 5 bases and J shed 1 base, with 6 bases lying between them. The DNA for the CDR3 is TGTGCCAGCAGTTCAGGGGCCAAAAACATTCAGTACTTC. Its protein product is CASSSGAKNIQYF.

This clone appeared once. V and J are TRBV18 and TRBJ2-2; no reliable D call. This CDR3 has 14 amino acids. The V gene lost 0 bases and the J gene lost 6 bases, with 8 bases spanning the gap. From germline, CDR1 is KGHSH and CDR2 LQKENI. The CDR3 protein is CASSPPSLAGELFF. The CDR3 coding sequence is TGTGCCAGCTCACCACCCTCTCTCGCCGGGGAGCTGTTTTTT.

The CDR3: CASSIEREKAFF. The CDR3 DNA reads as TGTGCCAGTAGTATAGAGAGGGAAAAAGCTTTCTTT. This chain uses TRBV19 with TRBJ1-1, with no clear D. With 0 bases removed from V and 9 bases from J, the gap between germline ends came to 8 bases. Germline values: CDR1 LNHDA, CDR2 SQIVND (reference sequence). The CDR3 extends over 12 amino acids.

The chain has TRBV6-6 and TRBJ1-1; D uncertain. The V gene lost 3 bases and the J gene lost 1 base, with 9 bases spanning the gap. Germline V gene lookup returns CDR1 MNHNY and CDR2 SVGAGI (reference sequence). CDR3 size: 14 residues. The CDR3 DNA follows: TGTGCCAGCAGTTATGGGCCGGAGAACACTGAAGCTTTCTTT. This gives the protein CASSYGPENTEAFF.

The chain employs TRBV27 and TRBJ1-5; TRBD1 is a possible D gene (6 bases). The CDR3 contains 16 residues. V lost 6 bases and J 0 bases, leaving 15 bases between the germline ends. The V gene's germline CDR1 is MNHEY and CDR2 SMNVEV (reference sequence). This CDR3 reads CASSSTGWYSNQPQHF. The CDR3 DNA sequence: TGTGCCAGCAGCTCTACAGGGTGGTATAGCAATCAGCCCCAGCATTTT.

This rearrangement joins TRBV5-6 to TRBJ1-4; D perhaps matches TRBD1 (5 bases). CDR3 length: 15 residues. CDR1 and CDR2 (germline): SGHDT, YYEEEE. V gave up 2 bases and J gave up 4 bases, with 12 bases separating them. CDR3 nucleotides: TGTGCCAGCAGCTTTACCCGGGACCATAATGAAAAACTGTTTTTT. It translates to CASSFTRDHNEKLFF.

This chain joins TRBV6-1 and TRBJ2-7; D ambiguous. The ends were cut back, 2 bases at V and 3 bases at J, with 11 bases in the middle. Looked up from germline, CDR1 is MNHNS and CDR2 is SASEGT. The CDR3 is made up of 14 amino acids. The CDR3 DNA sequence: TGTGCCAGCAGTGAATCCCCTGGGATCTACGAGCAGTACTTC. This codes for CASSESPGIYEQYF.

V usage is TRBV6-6 and J usage is TRBJ2-1; tentatively, D is TRBD1 or TRBD2 (5 bases each). CDR1 is MNHNY and CDR2 is SVGAGI in the germline V gene (reference sequence). V was trimmed by 7 bases and J by 8 bases, leaving 21 bases between them. The length of the CDR3 is 15 residues. The CDR3 sequence is CASTELGAEGHEQFF. The CDR3 DNA reads TGTGCCAGCACTGAGTTGGGCGCTGAGGGGCATGAGCAGTTCTTC.

The chain couples TRBV7-3 to TRBJ2-5; 12 bases line up with TRBD1. Per the germline V gene, CDR1 is SGHTA and CDR2 is FQGTGA. V dropped 1 base and J dropped 1; count of bases not matched to a gene: 7. CDR3 length: 18 residues. The CDR3 bases are TGTGCCAGCAGCTTAAGCGGGGGACAGGGGGCGTTCCAAGAGACCCAGTACTTC. Translated: CASSLSGGQGAFQETQYF. Together with reference TRBV7-3 and TRBJ2-5, the CDR3 gives the full variable domain: GAGVSQTPSNKVTEKGKYVELRCDPISGHTALYWYRQSLGQGPEFLIYFQGTGAADDSGLPNDRFFAVRPEGSVSTLKIQRTERGDSAVYLCASSLSGGQGAFQETQYFGPGTRLLVL.

The DNA for the CDR3 is TGTGCCAGCAGCTGGGGCGGGAAGGAGACCCAGTACTTC. Protein: CASSWGGKETQYF. This chain joins TRBV27 and TRBJ2-5, with D possibly TRBD2 on 6 matching bases. Germline V lookup: CDR1 MNHEY, CDR2 SMNVEV (reference sequence). This CDR3 is 13 amino acids long. Trimming took 6 bases from V and 5 from J, leaving 13 bases between them.

The V and J genes are TRBV29-1 and TRBJ1-3; no clear D gene. Trimming stripped 1 base from V and 4 bases from J, with 8 bases between. CDR1 is SQVTM, CDR2 ANQGSEA, per germline. The CDR3 is 13 amino acids. This CDR3 reads CSVEAAWGNTIYF. CDR3 in DNA: TGCAGCGTTGAAGCCGCATGGGGAAACACCATATATTTT.

The chain joins TRBV7-2 to TRBJ2-7; D is ambiguous. This CDR3 region has 11 residues. CDR1 is SGHTA and CDR2 is FQGNSA in the germline V gene. The V end was cut by 4 bases, the J end by 2 bases, with 3 bases between. Here the CDR3 reads CASSSAYEQYF. The CDR3 coding sequence is TGTGCCAGCAGCTCAGCCTACGAGCAGTACTTC. The full variable domain, in which reference TRBV7-2 and TRBJ2-7 provide the parts outside the CDR3, is GAGVSQSPSNKVTEKGKDVELRCDPISGHTALYWYRQSLGQGLEFLIYFQGNSAPDKSGLPSDRFSAERTGGSVSTLTIQRTQQEDSAVYLCASSSAYEQYFGPGTRLTVT.

This clone is categorized as medium-sized. The chain links TRBV28 to TRBJ2-1, with TRBD2 as a possible D gene (5 bases). The CDR3 has 13 residues. Germline V gene data show CDR1 as MDHEN and CDR2 as SYDVKM. V lost 5 bases to trimming and J lost 6 bases, with 11 bases between them. The CDR3 spells CASSLRTLNEQFF. CDR3 coding DNA: TGTGCCAGCAGTCTTCGGACTCTCAATGAGCAGTTCTTC.

This clone turned up a few times. The V call is TRBV9, the J call TRBJ1-3; 8 nucleotides align to TRBD1. This CDR3 is 15 amino acids long. Looked up from germline, CDR1 is SGDLS and CDR2 is YYNGEE. After removal of 0 bases from V and 4 bases from J, the junction contained 3 bases not matched to a gene. CDR3 region: CASSVDRGIGNTIYF. Written as DNA, the CDR3 is TGTGCCAGCAGCGTAGACAGGGGGATAGGAAACACCATATATTTT.

The chain combines TRBV7-9 with TRBJ2-3, with D unclear. The CDR3 is 13 residues long. The germline V and J ends were trimmed by 3 bases and 9 bases, with 13 bases remaining between them. Germline CDR1 SEHNR, CDR2 FQNEAQ (reference sequence). The CDR3 DNA reads TGTGCCAGCAGCTTTAGGGAAGGAGAAACGCAGTATTTT. It translates to CASSFREGETQYF.

This sequence joins TRBV30 and TRBJ2-7, with a possible D match to TRBD2 (7 bases). CDR3 length equals 15 residues. The germline V gene has CDR1 GTSNPN and CDR2 SVGIG (reference sequence). The ends were cut back, 1 base at V and 4 bases at J, with 17 bases in the middle. DNA for the CDR3: TGTGCCTGGAGTGCCCAGAGGGGGGGGCCTTACGAGCAGTACTTC. Its translation: CAWSAQRGGPYEQYF.

This clone was detected a few times. The V call is TRBV5-1, the J call TRBJ2-3, with unresolved D. The CDR3 covers 15 residues. Trimming took off 4 bases at V and 0 bases at J, with 12 bases between the two ends. The germline CDR1 and CDR2 sequences are SGHRS and YFSETQ. DNA for the CDR3: TGCGCCAGCAGCATCGTAGGCTCTAGCACAGATACGCAGTATTTT. It encodes CASSIVGSSTDTQYF.

The V gene is TRBV7-3, the J gene TRBJ2-6; D is ambiguous. With 1 base removed from V and 0 bases from J, the gap between germline ends came to 4 bases. This CDR3 spans 15 amino acids. Germline CDR1 reads SGHTA; CDR2 reads FQGTGA. The CDR3 reads CASSLKASGANVLTF. CDR3 sequence (DNA): TGTGCCAGCAGCTTAAAGGCCTCTGGGGCCAACGTCCTGACTTTC.

For the CDR3, the DNA is TGCGCCAGCAGCTTGGTTCCAGCGGGAGCTTCCTACGAGCAGTACTTC. Translation: CASSLVPAGASYEQYF. The chain uses TRBV5-1 and TRBJ2-7, with TRBD2 identical over 8 bases. Germline V gene sequence: CDR1 SGHRS, CDR2 YFSETQ. This CDR3 comprises 16 residues. With V trimmed by 0 bases and J by 1 base, 6 bases remained unmatched.